The rows below give T cell receptor beta chains drawn from one sample of a study of blood T cells in healthy people across ages. TCRdb processed the 5' RACE reads anew with MiXCR; each CDR3 protein has one entry. The data show fewer than 2 million distinct CDR3 sequences, roughly 43% seen once. The sample comprised blood. These receptors were obtained from a human donor in good health. CDR3s include the opening cysteine and the closing phenylalanine or tryptophan. D genes are given only for firm matches. Clone size is shown for a subset of rows, as once, few, many or a class of expanded clone.

clone_size: .
d_call: TRBD2
v_call: TRBV5-1
j_call: TRBJ2-3
cdr3_aa: CASSLGLAGVTTDTQYF
cdr3_nt: TGCGCCAGCAGCTTGGGTCTAGCGGGGGTGACCACAGATACGCAGTATTTT

clone_size: few
d_call: .
v_call: TRBV29-1
j_call: TRBJ1-1
cdr3_aa: CSVSVHPNTEAFF
cdr3_nt: TGCAGCGTTTCAGTTCATCCTAACACTGAAGCTTTCTTT

clone_size: .
d_call: .
v_call: TRBV4-3
j_call: TRBJ2-7
cdr3_aa: CASSQVLKTTYEQYF
cdr3_nt: TGCGCCAGCAGCCAAGTATTGAAAACAACCTACGAGCAGTACTTC

clone_size: .
d_call: TRBD1
v_call: TRBV6-2/TRBV6-3
j_call: TRBJ1-2
cdr3_aa: CASSTWTGESYTF
cdr3_nt: TGTGCCAGCAGTACATGGACAGGGGAGAGCTACACCTTC

clone_size: few
d_call: .
v_call: TRBV3-1
j_call: TRBJ2-4
cdr3_aa: CASSGLKGKNIQYF
cdr3_nt: TGTGCCAGCAGCGGTTTAAAGGGCAAAAACATTCAGTACTTC

clone_size: .
d_call: TRBD2
v_call: TRBV3-1
j_call: TRBJ2-1
cdr3_aa: CASSQNPLAGVPYNEQFF
cdr3_nt: TGTGCCAGCAGCCAAAACCCACTAGCGGGCGTACCCTACAATGAGCAGTTCTTC

clone_size: .
d_call: TRBD2
v_call: TRBV4-1
j_call: TRBJ2-1
cdr3_aa: CASSQGETSGEQFF
cdr3_nt: TGCGCCAGCAGCCAAGGGGAGACTAGCGGCGAGCAGTTCTTC

clone_size: .
d_call: TRBD2
v_call: TRBV11-2
j_call: TRBJ2-1
cdr3_aa: CASSLRTSGGREQFF
cdr3_nt: TGTGCCAGCAGCCTACGGACTAGCGGGGGGCGTGAGCAGTTCTTC

clone_size: many
d_call: TRBD2
v_call: TRBV7-8
j_call: TRBJ2-1
cdr3_aa: CASSQGLAGGSYNEQFF
cdr3_nt: TGTGCCAGCAGCCAGGGACTAGCGGGGGGCTCCTACAATGAGCAGTTCTTC

clone_size: few
d_call: .
v_call: TRBV14
j_call: TRBJ2-4
cdr3_aa: CASSQVGRAGNIQYF
cdr3_nt: TGTGCCAGCAGCCAAGTGGGCAGGGCGGGAAACATTCAGTACTTC

clone_size: .
d_call: .
v_call: TRBV2
j_call: TRBJ2-5
cdr3_aa: CASREGYRAATQYF
cdr3_nt: TGTGCCAGCAGGGAAGGTTACCGGGCTGCGACCCAGTACTTC

clone_size: .
d_call: .
v_call: TRBV5-1
j_call: TRBJ2-1
cdr3_aa: CASSLDPVGGEQFF
cdr3_nt: TGCGCCAGCAGCTTGGACCCCGTAGGAGGAGAGCAGTTCTTC

clone_size: .
d_call: .
v_call: TRBV5-1
j_call: TRBJ2-7
cdr3_aa: CASRNTGILYEQYF
cdr3_nt: TGCGCCAGCAGGAACACAGGGATCCTCTACGAGCAGTACTTC

clone_size: .
d_call: TRBD1
v_call: TRBV6-2/TRBV6-3
j_call: TRBJ2-1
cdr3_aa: CASQRPGTANEQFF
cdr3_nt: TGTGCCAGCCAACGTCCCGGGACAGCCAATGAGCAGTTCTTC

clone_size: .
d_call: TRBD2
v_call: TRBV7-2
j_call: TRBJ2-5
cdr3_aa: CASSLEAGQTQYF
cdr3_nt: TGTGCCAGCAGCTTAGAAGCGGGGCAGACCCAGTACTTC

clone_size: .
d_call: TRBD2
v_call: TRBV7-2
j_call: TRBJ2-1
cdr3_aa: CASSTAPSSGRANEQFF
cdr3_nt: TGTGCCAGCAGCACCGCCCCATCTAGCGGGAGGGCCAATGAGCAGTTCTTC

clone_size: .
d_call: .
v_call: TRBV7-2
j_call: TRBJ1-2
cdr3_aa: CASSLPAGTYGYTF
cdr3_nt: TGTGCCAGCAGCCTCCCAGCGGGGACCTATGGCTACACCTTC

clone_size: few
d_call: TRBD1
v_call: TRBV12-3/TRBV12-4
j_call: TRBJ2-7
cdr3_aa: CASTTGQGASYEQYF
cdr3_nt: TGTGCCAGCACCACCGGACAGGGCGCTTCCTACGAGCAGTACTTC

clone_size: .
d_call: .
v_call: TRBV7-2
j_call: TRBJ2-1
cdr3_aa: CASSANSLLSYNEQFF
cdr3_nt: TGTGCCAGCAGCGCCAACAGCTTACTTTCCTACAATGAGCAGTTCTTC

clone_size: few
d_call: TRBD1
v_call: TRBV7-9
j_call: TRBJ2-3
cdr3_aa: CASTGQGADTQYF
cdr3_nt: TGTGCCAGCACGGGACAGGGAGCAGATACGCAGTATTTT

clone_size: .
d_call: .
v_call: TRBV3-1
j_call: TRBJ2-5
cdr3_aa: CASSKSKSRTQYF
cdr3_nt: TGTGCCAGCAGCAAAAGCAAGAGTCGGACCCAGTACTTC

clone_size: .
d_call: TRBD1
v_call: TRBV20-1
j_call: TRBJ1-1
cdr3_aa: CSAWDRGPEAFF
cdr3_nt: TGCAGTGCCTGGGACAGGGGCCCTGAAGCTTTCTTT

clone_size: .
d_call: TRBD2
v_call: TRBV29-1
j_call: TRBJ2-7
cdr3_aa: CSINWGGDEQYF
cdr3_nt: TGCAGCATTAATTGGGGGGGGGACGAGCAGTACTTC

clone_size: .
d_call: .
v_call: TRBV2
j_call: TRBJ2-2
cdr3_aa: CASKGGSSTGELFF
cdr3_nt: TGTGCCAGCAAGGGGGGGTCGAGCACCGGGGAGCTGTTTTTT

clone_size: .
d_call: .
v_call: TRBV4-1
j_call: TRBJ1-1
cdr3_aa: CASSQDYGTQEAFF
cdr3_nt: TGCGCCAGCAGCCAAGATTACGGGACGCAAGAAGCTTTCTTT

clone_size: few
d_call: .
v_call: TRBV27
j_call: TRBJ2-5
cdr3_aa: CASSLRRNIQETQYF
cdr3_nt: TGTGCCAGCAGTTTAAGGCGGAACATACAAGAGACCCAGTACTTC

clone_size: .
d_call: .
v_call: TRBV7-8
j_call: TRBJ2-1
cdr3_aa: CASSPPAAGYSYNEQFF
cdr3_nt: TGTGCCAGCAGCCCCCCGGCAGCGGGCTACTCCTACAATGAGCAGTTCTTC

clone_size: few
d_call: .
v_call: TRBV6-1
j_call: TRBJ2-7
cdr3_aa: CASSKRAHDFYEQYF
cdr3_nt: TGTGCCAGCAGTAAGAGGGCCCACGATTTCTACGAGCAGTACTTC

clone_size: .
d_call: TRBD1
v_call: TRBV11-2
j_call: TRBJ2-4
cdr3_aa: CASSLSWTGDQGIQYF
cdr3_nt: TGTGCCAGCAGCCTTTCATGGACAGGTGACCAGGGCATTCAGTACTTC

clone_size: .
d_call: .
v_call: TRBV5-5
j_call: TRBJ2-1
cdr3_aa: CASSLVNQQEQFF
cdr3_nt: TGTGCCAGCAGCTTGGTGAACCAACAAGAGCAGTTCTTC

clone_size: many
d_call: TRBD2
v_call: TRBV25-1
j_call: TRBJ2-7
cdr3_aa: CASSEYSGLGHEQYF
cdr3_nt: TGTGCCAGCAGTGAATACTCGGGACTAGGTCACGAGCAGTACTTC

clone_size: once
d_call: .
v_call: TRBV6-1
j_call: TRBJ1-2
cdr3_aa: CASSVEVVANYGYTF
cdr3_nt: TGTGCCAGCAGTGTGGAGGTGGTGGCTAACTATGGCTACACCTTC

clone_size: .
d_call: TRBD2
v_call: TRBV7-2
j_call: TRBJ2-5
cdr3_aa: CASSLGTSGIQETQYF
cdr3_nt: TGTGCCAGCAGCCTCGGGACTAGCGGGATTCAAGAGACCCAGTACTTC

clone_size: few
d_call: .
v_call: TRBV20-1
j_call: TRBJ2-1
cdr3_aa: CSASLTGAGTYNEQFF
cdr3_nt: TGCAGTGCTAGTCTGACGGGGGCAGGTACATACAATGAGCAGTTCTTC

clone_size: once
d_call: TRBD2
v_call: TRBV13
j_call: TRBJ2-3
cdr3_aa: CASSGPRTSGDHGGTDTQYF
cdr3_nt: TGTGCCAGCAGCGGACCCAGGACTAGCGGGGATCACGGGGGCACAGATACGCAGTATTTT

clone_size: .
d_call: .
v_call: TRBV7-8
j_call: TRBJ2-1
cdr3_aa: CASSPPRAPLSYNEQFF
cdr3_nt: TGTGCCAGCAGCCCCCCCCGGGCCCCGCTCTCCTACAATGAGCAGTTCTTC

clone_size: .
d_call: TRBD2
v_call: TRBV3-1
j_call: TRBJ2-1
cdr3_aa: CASSQERWTSGGLYNEQFF
cdr3_nt: TGTGCCAGCAGCCAAGAAAGATGGACTAGCGGGGGCCTCTACAATGAGCAGTTCTTC

clone_size: .
d_call: .
v_call: TRBV28
j_call: TRBJ2-3
cdr3_aa: CASSGQTDTRYF
cdr3_nt: TGTGCCAGCAGTGGACAGACAGATACGCGGTATTTT

clone_size: .
d_call: TRBD1
v_call: TRBV5-1
j_call: TRBJ2-7
cdr3_aa: CASSFFEGTGTYEQYF
cdr3_nt: TGCGCCAGCAGCTTTTTCGAAGGGACAGGTACCTACGAGCAGTACTTC

clone_size: .
d_call: .
v_call: TRBV27
j_call: TRBJ1-1
cdr3_aa: CASSLDGYYTEAFF
cdr3_nt: TGTGCCAGCAGCCTGGACGGATATTACACTGAAGCTTTCTTT

clone_size: few
d_call: .
v_call: TRBV6-2/TRBV6-3
j_call: TRBJ1-6
cdr3_aa: CASRRPSRAGSPLHF
cdr3_nt: TGTGCCAGCAGACGACCCTCCCGGGCTGGTTCACCCCTCCACTTT

clone_size: .
d_call: TRBD1
v_call: TRBV6-6
j_call: TRBJ1-2
cdr3_aa: CASTDTVSWTGTGGYTF
cdr3_nt: TGTGCCAGCACCGATACCGTATCATGGACAGGGACGGGTGGCTACACCTTC

clone_size: .
d_call: TRBD2
v_call: TRBV6-5
j_call: TRBJ2-1
cdr3_aa: CASSYSPSGGGDEQFF
cdr3_nt: TGTGCCAGCAGTTACTCGCCTAGCGGGGGGGGAGATGAGCAGTTCTTC

clone_size: .
d_call: .
v_call: TRBV10-3
j_call: TRBJ2-2
cdr3_aa: CAISESRGSAGELFF
cdr3_nt: TGTGCCATCAGTGAGTCCCGGGGATCGGCCGGGGAGCTGTTTTTT